This record concerns one T cell receptor beta chain sequence. This sample is drawn from a study of blood T cell repertoires in COVID-19. Germline assignment: CDR1 MNHEY and CDR2 SMNVEV (reference sequence). Trimming pared 0 bases from V and 6 bases from J, leaving 9 bases between. CDR3 length: 14 amino acids. Donors were grouped by their self-reported clinical history. Symptom resolution, clearance, or two negative PCRs marked the recovered donors of Cohort 3. Profiled with immunoSEQ multiplex PCR; TCRdb holds only in-frame clones, not every one. The repertoire holds 90,000 to 120,000 clones, with 65% to 90% as singletons.

The sequencing sample was made of PBMCs or T cells enriched from blood (not recorded which). The receptor was derived from a woman aged 45 to 65 who had recovered from COVID-19. V is TRBV27 and J is TRBJ1-5; D unclear. The CDR3 nucleotides are TGTGCCAGCAGTTTATCGTTCCGGGTTCAGCCCCAGCATTTT. Translation: CASSLSFRVQPQHF.